Below, 19 T cell receptor beta chains from the same sample are listed, as sequenced in a study of CD8+ T cells in alopecia areata. Sequencing relied on a cDNA template that was reverse transcribed from extracted RNA. The data were produced by immunoSEQ multiplex PCR, yet TCRdb's version contains in-frame clones alone and is incomplete. The repertoire holds around 100,000 clones, with less than 50% as singletons. The sample was CD4+ T cells sorted from blood. The origin of the receptors is a human donor with alopecia areata.

The chain couples TRBV7-9 to TRBJ2-5; 8 bases map to TRBD2. The germline gives CDR1 SEHNR, CDR2 FQNEAQ (reference sequence). The CDR3 sequence is 12 residues long. DNA for the CDR3: TGTGCAGTGGGACTAGACGTAGAGACCCAGTACTTC. Amino acid sequence: CAVGLDVETQYF.

The genes are TRBV30 and TRBJ2-2; 8 bases agree with TRBD1. The CDR3 length is 16 residues. Trimming removed 4 bases from V and 3 bases from J; junction bases left unmatched: 10. Per the germline V gene, CDR1 is GTSNPN and CDR2 is SVGIG (reference sequence). The chain's CDR3 is CAWISPDRADTGELFF. CDR3 bases: TGTGCCTGGATAAGCCCGGACAGGGCGGACACCGGGGAGCTGTTTTTT.

This sequence joins TRBV28 and TRBJ1-2; D gene unclear. CDR1 and CDR2 from the germline V gene are MDHEN and SYDVKM. Deletions cut 8 bases from V and 3 bases from J, with 7 bases between. The CDR3 runs to 11 residues. The CDR3 nucleotides are TGTGCCAGCGGTATAGACTATGGCTACACCTTC. Translation: CASGIDYGYTF.

The CDR3 DNA is TGTGCCTGGAGTGTACCGAGGACAGGGGTTTCCTACGAGCAGTACTTC. Its translation: CAWSVPRTGVSYEQYF. The chain recombines TRBV30 with TRBJ2-7, with 9 bases identical to TRBD1. CDR3 length equals 16 residues. Trimming at V came to 0 bases and at J to 1 base, leaving 7 bases not matched to a gene. CDR1 GTSNPN and CDR2 SVGIG come from the germline V gene (reference sequence).

This clone has more than one count but fewer than ten. The CDR3 region is CATSGLVLGELFF. Written as DNA, the CDR3 is TGTGCCACCTCGGGGTTGGTTCTAGGGGAGCTGTTTTTT. The V gene is TRBV14, the J gene TRBJ2-2, with D possibly matching TRBD2 (5 bases). The CDR3 is 13 residues long. The V gene lost 10 bases and the J gene lost 8 bases, with 17 bases spanning the gap. Germline-derived CDR1 and CDR2 are SGHDN and FVKESK.

In this sample, this clone turned up a few times. This chain joins TRBV5-1 and TRBJ2-2, with 9 bases identical to TRBD1. The length of the CDR3 is 16 residues. Germline-derived CDR1 and CDR2 are SGHRS and YFSETQ. The ends lost 0 bases at V and 4 bases at J; junction bases unmatched: 4. The CDR3 is CASSLDRGPVTGELFF. Here the CDR3 DNA reads TGCGCCAGCAGCTTGGACAGGGGGCCGGTCACCGGGGAGCTGTTTTTT.

The chain joins TRBV5-1 to TRBJ2-7, with TRBD1 matching 11 bases. Per the germline V gene, CDR1 is SGHRS and CDR2 is YFSETQ. V lost 4 bases, J lost 0 bases, and 9 bases stayed unmatched. The CDR3 spans 17 residues. The chain's CDR3 is CASSLRRTGGISYEQYF. DNA for the CDR3: TGCGCCAGCAGCCTACGGCGGACAGGGGGCATCTCCTACGAGCAGTACTTC.

The rearrangement uses TRBV30 and TRBJ2-7; 7 bases fit TRBD2. Trimming cost V 3 bases and J 4 bases; bases outside gene matches: 6. Germline CDR1 reads GTSNPN; CDR2 reads SVGIG (reference sequence). This CDR3 is 13 amino acids long. The CDR3 is CAWRGLFRYEQYF. CDR3 DNA sequence: TGTGCCTGGAGGGGACTATTTCGGTACGAGCAGTACTTC.

The chain recombines TRBV29-1 with TRBJ2-3, with D unresolved. Germline V gene data show CDR1 as SQVTM and CDR2 as ANQGSEA. The CDR3 has 15 amino acids. V lost 1 base and J lost 2, with 13 bases in between. CDR3 region: CSVEVVAGNTDTQYF. The CDR3 DNA follows: TGCAGCGTTGAAGTGGTAGCTGGAAACACAGATACGCAGTATTTT.

This chain connects TRBV7-2 to TRBJ2-7, with D perhaps matching TRBD2 (5 bases). CDR1 is SGHTA, CDR2 FQGNSA, per germline. The CDR3 is 13 residues long. The V gene lost 5 bases and the J gene lost 7 bases, with 15 bases spanning the gap. The CDR3 protein is CASSLTWELEQYF. The CDR3 DNA is TGTGCCAGCAGCCTAACTTGGGAGCTGGAGCAGTACTTC.

The rearrangement joins TRBV6-1 to TRBJ2-7; no reliable D call. Germline V gives CDR1 MNHNS, CDR2 SASEGT. V lost 6 bases to trimming and J lost 2 bases, with 11 bases between them. The CDR3 is 13 amino acids. The CDR3, as DNA: TGTGCCAGCAGGGTCAACGTCGCCTACGAGCAGTACTTC. Translating it yields CASRVNVAYEQYF.

The chain is built from TRBV16 and TRBJ2-1, with 7 bases lining up with TRBD2. Per the germline V gene, CDR1 is KGHSY and CDR2 is FQNENV. The CDR3 is 17 amino acids. V was clipped by 0 bases and J by 2 bases; unmatched bases: 7. CDR3 nucleotides: TGTGCCAGCAGCCAATCAGTCCTAGCGGCTACCTACAATGAGCAGTTCTTC. Translating gives CASSQSVLAATYNEQFF.

The rearrangement links TRBV2 to TRBJ1-5, with TRBD1 identical over 7 bases. With V trimmed by 6 bases and J by 6 bases, 8 bases remained unmatched. Germline CDR1 SNHLY, CDR2 FYNNEI. The CDR3 sequence is 14 residues long. CDR3 loop: CASSPEPGGQPQHF. CDR3 coding DNA: TGTGCCAGCAGCCCTGAGCCAGGGGGTCAGCCCCAGCATTTT.

The chain carries TRBV30 and TRBJ1-4, with D hard to call. CDR1 and CDR2 (germline): GTSNPN, SVGIG (reference sequence). The CDR3 runs 13 residues. V was cut by 3 bases and J by 8 bases, with 13 bases left in between. CDR3 residues: CAWRARGPEKLFF. The CDR3 coding sequence is TGTGCCTGGAGGGCCCGTGGGCCAGAAAAACTGTTTTTT.

This clone was observed a few times. The CDR3 region is CASSPVGTGSGELFF. As DNA, the CDR3 is TGCGCCAGCAGCCCCGTGGGAACGGGGTCCGGGGAGCTGTTTTTT. This chain uses TRBV5-1 with TRBJ2-2, with D perhaps TRBD2 (5 bases). CDR3 size: 15 residues. The V gene's germline CDR1 is SGHRS and CDR2 YFSETQ. Between the trimmed V and J ends, which lost 4 bases and 6 bases, there was a span of 16 bases.

The J gene is TRBJ2-5, the V gene TRBV7-9; 7 nucleotides match TRBD2. Germline V gives CDR1 SEHNR, CDR2 FQNEAQ (reference sequence). Trimming took 5 bases from V and 1 from J; bases not matched to a gene: 7. This CDR3 region has 15 residues. The chain's CDR3 is CASSEGTIIQETQYF. The CDR3 DNA reads TGTGCCAGCAGCGAGGGGACTATTATCCAAGAGACCCAGTACTTC.

The table lists this clone with a count of one. The chain recombines TRBV30 with TRBJ1-5; 7 positions agree with TRBD1. From germline, CDR1 is GTSNPN and CDR2 SVGIG (reference sequence). With V trimmed by 1 base and J by 2 bases, 5 bases remained unmatched. CDR3 length: 15 amino acids. The CDR3 bases are TGTGCCTGGAGTGCGGGGACAGTACGCAATCAGCCCCAGCATTTT. It yields the protein CAWSAGTVRNQPQHF.

The gene calls are TRBV4-2 and TRBJ1-2, with D unresolved. Germline CDR1 reads LGHNA; CDR2 reads YNFKEQ. This CDR3 is built from 17 residues. Trimming shortened V by 0 bases and J by 5 bases, and 19 bases separated the two germline ends. Here the CDR3 DNA reads TGTGCCAGCAGCCAAGATACAACACCCAGCAGGAAATATGGCTACACCTTC. As protein: CASSQDTTPSRKYGYTF.

J is TRBJ1-6 and V is TRBV6-6; D might be TRBD1 (6 bases). Trimming removed 6 bases at V and 14 bases at J, with 17 bases between. CDR1 MNHNY and CDR2 SVGAGI come from the germline V gene (reference sequence). The CDR3 loop spans 13 amino acids. Here the CDR3 reads CASSRRGRGTLHF. DNA for the CDR3: TGTGCCAGCAGCCGAAGGGGGAGGGGCACCCTCCACTTT.